These 14 T cell receptor beta chains originate from one sample sequenced in a study of cytomegalovirus exposure and HLA in healthy donors. A multiplex PCR was run with 60 Vbeta primers and 13 Jbeta primers. The method was immunoSEQ multiplex PCR; TCRdb's version includes in-frame clones alone and lacks a portion of them. The profile shows approximately 90,000 clones, approximately 76% of them singletons. The sample was PBMCs. The source is a male donor in good health and CMV-seronegative.

At least ten counts were recorded for this clone. The V call is TRBV4-3, the J call TRBJ1-1; 7 bases align to TRBD1. The CDR3 runs 15 residues. V trimming: 3 bases; J trimming: 1 base; junction bases outside the gene matches: 5. Germline V gives CDR1 LGHNA, CDR2 YSLEER. CDR3 sequence: CASSHADRRNTEAFF. CDR3 nucleotide sequence: TGCGCCAGCAGCCATGCGGACAGGCGGAACACTGAAGCTTTCTTT.

Only a few counts were recorded for this clone. V usage is TRBV4-3 and J usage is TRBJ1-6, with D uncertain. Germline V gene data show CDR1 as LGHNA and CDR2 as YSLEER. V lost 1 base to trimming and J lost 5 bases, with 6 bases between them. This CDR3 has 14 residues. The CDR3 here is CASSQGPNNSPLHF. The CDR3 DNA reads as TGCGCCAGCAGCCAAGGTCCCAATAATTCACCCCTCCACTTT.

A word on this clone: The junction departs from germline at one end; a sequencing error may be responsible. The chain is built from TRBV6-1 and TRBJ1-2; D ambiguous. Germline V CDR1 and CDR2: MNHNS, SASEGT. The length of the CDR3 is 15 residues. DNA for the CDR3: TGTGCCAGCAGCGAAGTCGGGATATCCGAGTTTGGCTACACCTTC. It encodes CASSEVGISEFGYTF.

This clone showed up just once. V gene TRBV19 combines with J gene TRBJ2-1; 7 positions match TRBD2. The J segment lost 9 bases and the V segment lost 3 bases, leaving 8 bases of the junction unmatched. This CDR3 is 14 amino acids long. CDR1 LNHDA and CDR2 SQIVND come from the germline V gene (reference sequence). The CDR3 DNA sequence: TGTGCCAGTAGTATGAGGGAGGGCCGATTTGAGCAGTTCTTC. It codes for CASSMREGRFEQFF.

The rearrangement joins TRBV7-2 to TRBJ2-2; tentatively, D is TRBD2 (6 bases). Germline V gives CDR1 SGHTA, CDR2 FQGNSA. Trimming took 6 bases from V and 0 from J, leaving 11 bases between them. This CDR3 comprises 15 residues. Here the CDR3 reads CASSPKRANTGELFF. CDR3 nucleotides: TGTGCCAGCAGTCCTAAGCGGGCGAACACCGGGGAGCTGTTTTTT.

This clone has a single count. The rearrangement joins TRBV5-4 to TRBJ2-1; 8 bases map to TRBD2. Looked up from germline, CDR1 is SGHNT and CDR2 is YYREEE (reference sequence). The CDR3 contains 15 residues. The V gene end was trimmed by 2 bases and the J gene end by 6 bases; junction bases not matched to a gene: 7. The CDR3 DNA is TGTGCCAGCAGCTTACCCGGGACTAGAAGCAATGAGCAGTTCTTC. Its protein is CASSLPGTRSNEQFF.

J is TRBJ1-2 and V is TRBV11-2; TRBD1 aligns across 8 bases. The CDR3 sequence is 14 residues long. Germline loops: CDR1 SGHAT, CDR2 FQNNGV. V trimming: 3 bases; J trimming: 4 bases; junction bases outside the gene matches: 4. This chain's CDR3 is CASSFIGQGYGYTF. Written as DNA, the CDR3 is TGTGCCAGCAGCTTTATCGGACAGGGCTATGGCTACACCTTC.

The genes are TRBV28 and TRBJ2-2; the match to TRBD2 covers 7 bases. The CDR3 sequence is 17 residues long. V trimming: 0 bases; J trimming: 2 bases; junction bases outside the gene matches: 6. CDR1 is MDHEN and CDR2 is SYDVKM in the germline V gene. CDR3 residues: CASSLWGRGGNTGELFF. The CDR3 nucleotides are TGTGCCAGCAGTTTATGGGGGAGGGGCGGAAACACCGGGGAGCTGTTTTTT. The complete variable domain, with remaining parts taken from reference TRBV28 and TRBJ2-2, reads DVKVTQSSRYLVKRTGEKVFLECVQDMDHENMFWYRQDPGLGLRLIYFSYDVKMKEKGDIPEGYSVSREKKERFSLILESASTNQTSMYLCASSLWGRGGNTGELFFGEGSRLTVL.

The V gene is TRBV5-5, the J gene TRBJ2-3, with 7 bases fitting TRBD1. The CDR3 spans 16 residues. V shed 5 bases, J shed 2 bases, and the junction held 11 bases outside the gene matches. Germline V gene lookup returns CDR1 SGHKS and CDR2 YYEKEE (reference sequence). The DNA of the CDR3 is TGTGCCAGCAGTTTGATTACCGGGACAGTCACAGATACGCAGTATTTT. Translated, it gives CASSLITGTVTDTQYF.

The V and J genes are TRBV19 and TRBJ1-4; D not resolved. Deletions cut 3 bases from V and 3 bases from J, with 8 bases between. The CDR3 runs to 14 residues. Germline V CDR1 and CDR2: LNHDA, SQIVND (reference sequence). The CDR3 region is CASSIQSPNEKLFF. In DNA, the CDR3 is TGTGCCAGTAGTATCCAAAGCCCTAATGAAAAACTGTTTTTT.

This rearrangement joins TRBV7-9 to TRBJ2-1; D is possibly TRBD1 (6 bases). The V end lost 0 bases, the J end lost 1 base, and 16 bases lay between the germline ends. The germline CDR1 and CDR2 sequences are SEHNR and FQNEAQ (reference sequence). The length of the CDR3 is 18 residues. The CDR3: CASSLAWDNRGSYNEQFF. CDR3 nucleotide sequence: TGTGCCAGCAGCTTAGCTTGGGACAACCGAGGATCCTACAATGAGCAGTTCTTC.

V and J are TRBV6-5 and TRBJ2-5; D not certain. Germline V gene data show CDR1 as MNHEY and CDR2 as SVGAGI. This CDR3 has 11 residues. Trimming took 5 bases from V and 5 from J, leaving 6 bases between them. The DNA for the CDR3 is TGTGCCAGCAGTCCCGGGGAGACCCAGTACTTC. Protein sequence: CASSPGETQYF.

The chain has TRBV7-2 and TRBJ1-1; perhaps TRBD1 as D (5 bases). Germline V CDR1 and CDR2: SGHTA, FQGNSA. The ends were cut back, 1 base at V and 4 bases at J, with 13 bases in the middle. This CDR3 region has 15 residues. CDR3 in amino acids: CASSLGVGDLTEAFF. The CDR3 coding sequence is TGTGCCAGCAGCTTAGGGGTAGGGGATCTCACTGAAGCTTTCTTT. Together with reference TRBV7-2 and TRBJ1-1, the CDR3 gives the full variable domain: GAGVSQSPSNKVTEKGKDVELRCDPISGHTALYWYRQSLGQGLEFLIYFQGNSAPDKSGLPSDRFSAERTGGSVSTLTIQRTQQEDSAVYLCASSLGVGDLTEAFFGQGTRLTVV.

On this clone itself: Other nucleotide sequences in the sample specify the same CDR3. This chain connects TRBV7-8 to TRBJ1-5; 7 positions match TRBD1. The J segment lost 2 bases and the V segment lost 5 bases, leaving 3 bases of the junction unmatched. The CDR3 has 14 residues. The germline V gene has CDR1 SGHVS and CDR2 FQNEAQ. The CDR3 DNA is TGTGCCAGCAGCCCAGGGACAGGCAATCAGCCCCAGCATTTT. Its translation: CASSPGTGNQPQHF. The full variable domain, with the rest looked up from reference TRBV7-8 and TRBJ1-5, is GAGVSQSPRYKVAKRGQDVALRCDPISGHVSLFWYQQALGQGPEFLTYFQNEAQLDKSGLPSDRFFAERPEGSVSTLKIQRTQQEDSAVYLCASSPGTGNQPQHFGDGTRLSIL.